The clone carrying this T cell receptor beta chain was detected only a few times. The antigen remains undetermined. Primed by a sample-barcoded 5' primer and a J-beta primer mix, a second PCR proceeded for roughly 6 to 12 cycles. MiXCR, applied by TCRdb to the 5' RACE reads, yields one record per CDR3 protein. This sample has 1.6 million or so distinct CDR3 sequences; about 32% occur once, and the top ten carry around 10%. The trim removed 2 bases at V and 5 bases at J, leaving 13 bases unmatched. This CDR3 region has 17 residues. This sample is part of a study of blood T cells in healthy people across ages. Across the whole study: About one barcoded beta molecule per two T cells came from capture by template switching.

Points from the study as a whole: TCR beta diversity tracked closely with naive T cell percentage.

The chain combines TRBV12-3 or TRBV12-4 with TRBJ1-1, with 8 bases aligning to TRBD1. Sequencing input: blood. This clonotype was obtained from a woman aged 25 to 39 in good health. Here the CDR3 reads CASSLMGRGPIWTEAFF. In DNA, the CDR3 is TGTGCCAGCAGTTTAATGGGCAGGGGGCCAATCTGGACTGAAGCTTTCTTT.